These 10 T cell receptor beta chains were sequenced from one sample in a study of T-cell reconstitution after alpha-beta-depleted transplantation in children. The TCRbeta library was prepared with unique molecular identifiers. MiXCR was run by TCRdb on the PCR reads, yielding one entry per CDR3 protein. The sample records under 450,000 distinct CDR3 sequences, 15% to 20% being singletons. The specimen was PBMCs, mostly from graft donor cells, collected 360 days after TCRalphabeta/CD19-depleted stem cell transplant. Every receptor here comes from a boy under two years old who had a stem cell transplant for Wiskott-Aldrich syndrome, so the T cells may come from the graft donor.

The sample holds a few counts of this clonotype. This chain links TRBV7-2 with TRBJ2-7, with D hard to call. CDR3 length: 15 amino acids. Trimming stripped 1 base from V and 3 bases from J, with 13 bases between. Germline loops: CDR1 SGHTA, CDR2 FQGNSA. CDR3 DNA sequence: TGTGCCAGCAGCTTAGAGTCAGGCTACCTCTACGAGCAGTACTTC. It codes for CASSLESGYLYEQYF.

The CDR3 DNA reads as TGTGCCAGCAGCCGTGTAACAGGGTCTGTACACGAGCAGTACTTC. It encodes CASSRVTGSVHEQYF. This chain joins TRBV7-2 and TRBJ2-7, with D possibly matching TRBD1 (6 bases). Germline CDR1 reads SGHTA; CDR2 reads FQGNSA. The CDR3 runs 15 residues. Between the trimmed V and J ends, which lost 5 bases and 5 bases, there was a span of 19 bases.

There are a few counts of this clonotype. J is TRBJ2-4 and V is TRBV4-1; D unresolved. Per germline, CDR1 MGHRA and CDR2 YSYEKL. The CDR3 sequence is 14 residues long. Between the trimmed V and J ends, which lost 1 base and 0 bases, there was a span of 4 bases. This CDR3 is CASSQVLAKNIQYF. CDR3 nucleotide sequence: TGCGCCAGCAGCCAAGTTTTAGCCAAAAACATTCAGTACTTC.

The chain uses TRBV20-1 and TRBJ1-2; D is possibly TRBD1 (6 bases). Germline CDR1 reads DFQATT; CDR2 reads SNEGSKA (reference sequence). V lost 3 bases to trimming and J lost 5 bases, with 13 bases between them. This CDR3 is 13 amino acids long. The CDR3 DNA reads TGCAGTGCTAGTCCGCAGGGACAATATGGCTACACCTTC. Amino acids: CSASPQGQYGYTF.

V usage is TRBV2 and J usage is TRBJ1-2; TRBD1 aligns across 11 bases. The V segment lost 8 bases and the J segment 4 bases; nucleotides outside the gene matches: 9. The CDR3 is made up of 15 amino acids. Per germline, CDR1 SNHLY and CDR2 FYNNEI. The CDR3 is CASQLGGTGGYGYTF. As DNA, the CDR3 is TGTGCCAGCCAACTAGGCGGGACAGGGGGCTATGGCTACACCTTC.

This clonotype was picked up a small number of times. The chain recombines TRBV7-9 with TRBJ2-2, with D hard to call. This CDR3 comprises 14 residues. Germline CDR1 reads SEHNR; CDR2 reads FQNEAQ (reference sequence). V was cut by 5 bases and J by 2 bases, with 9 bases left in between. The CDR3 sequence: CASSPKINTGELFF. The CDR3 nucleotides are TGTGCCAGCAGCCCGAAAATAAACACCGGGGAGCTGTTTTTT.

The chain combines TRBV28 with TRBJ2-1; D not resolved. This CDR3 region has 13 residues. Germline V gives CDR1 MDHEN, CDR2 SYDVKM. The ends were cut back, 3 bases at V and 12 bases at J, with 15 bases in the middle. CDR3 sequence reads: CASSLGGPSGQFF. CDR3 bases: TGTGCCAGCAGTTTGGGTGGGCCCTCTGGGCAGTTCTTC. Looking up the rest from reference TRBV28 and TRBJ2-1 gives the full variable domain: DVKVTQSSRYLVKRTGEKVFLECVQDMDHENMFWYRQDPGLGLRLIYFSYDVKMKEKGDIPEGYSVSREKKERFSLILESASTNQTSMYLCASSLGGPSGQFFGPGTRLTVL.

This clonotype was seen only a few times. The chain employs TRBV5-1 and TRBJ1-1, with a possible D match to TRBD1 (6 bases). V lost 0 bases and J lost 1, with 13 bases in between. The CDR3 consists of 16 residues. Germline CDR1 and CDR2: SGHRS and YFSETQ. CDR3 sequence: CASSLAVQGTNTEAFF. Here the CDR3 DNA reads TGCGCCAGCAGCTTGGCCGTACAGGGAACGAACACTGAAGCTTTCTTT.

This clonotype was counted ten times or more. J is TRBJ2-1 and V is TRBV20-1, with TRBD2 identical over 10 bases. V lost 1 base, J lost 7 bases, and 10 bases stayed unmatched. The germline CDR1 and CDR2 sequences are DFQATT and SNEGSKA (reference sequence). CDR3 length equals 16 residues. As DNA, the CDR3 is TGCAGTGCTAGAGTGCCGGGGCTAGCGGGAGATAATGAGCAGTTCTTC. This codes for CSARVPGLAGDNEQFF.

The chain is built from TRBV7-2 and TRBJ2-2, with D unclear. CDR1 and CDR2 from the germline V gene are SGHTA and FQGNSA. V gave up 2 bases and J gave up 6 bases, with 16 bases separating them. This CDR3 region has 16 residues. CDR3 nucleotides: TGTGCCAGCAGCTTATCCTACCCTATCTCCCCCGGGGAGCTGTTTTTT. Encoded protein: CASSLSYPISPGELFF.